The 6 T cell receptor beta chains reported below all come from one sample, sequenced in a study of control samples from healthy donors and cancer patients. The repertoire was sequenced with immunoSEQ multiplex PCR; TCRdb's copy has only in-frame clones and lacks some. The sample holds more than 95,000 clones; more than 75% are singletons and the top ten take 1.5% to 2%. Sequencing was carried out using blood. The receptors originated from a man younger than 30 in good health.

The sample holds one count of this clone. The chain combines TRBV3-1 (or the pseudogene TRBV3-2) with TRBJ2-7; 9 nucleotides agree with TRBD2. Germline V gives CDR1 LGHDT, CDR2 YNNKEL (reference sequence). The length of the CDR3 is 17 residues. Trimming removed 1 base from V and 2 bases from J; junction bases left unmatched: 9. The CDR3 sequence is CASSQVRGGGRAYEQYF. CDR3 bases: TGTGCCAGCAGCCAAGTAAGGGGTGGCGGGAGGGCCTACGAGCAGTACTTC.

This clone was recorded only once. The chain employs TRBV11-2 and TRBJ2-3; no reliable D call. The length of the CDR3 is 17 residues. Germline V CDR1 and CDR2: SGHAT, FQNNGV. The germline V and J ends were trimmed by 1 base and 2 bases, with 16 bases remaining between them. CDR3 loop: CASSLGGAYRFTDTQYF. The CDR3 DNA follows: TGTGCCAGCAGCTTAGGCGGTGCATACCGGTTCACAGATACGCAGTATTTT.

The gene calls are TRBV6-5 and TRBJ1-5; 7 bases align to TRBD1. Trimming removed 6 bases from V and 3 bases from J; junction bases left unmatched: 8. The germline gives CDR1 MNHEY, CDR2 SVGAGI. This CDR3 has 15 amino acids. The CDR3 region is CASSPGQDYNQPQHF. The CDR3 nucleotides are TGTGCCAGCAGCCCAGGACAGGACTACAATCAGCCCCAGCATTTT.

The rearrangement links TRBV15 to TRBJ2-5; 8 positions match TRBD2. This CDR3 has 17 amino acids. Germline loops: CDR1 LNHNV, CDR2 YYDKDF (reference sequence). J was trimmed by 2 bases and V by 0 bases; bases with no gene match: 8. CDR3 nucleotide sequence: TGTGCCACCAGCAGAGATCGTCCGGGAGGGGGGCAAGAGACCCAGTACTTC. Translation gives CATSRDRPGGGQETQYF.

V usage is TRBV6-5 and J usage is TRBJ1-1; D is uncertain. This CDR3 is built from 14 residues. Germline values: CDR1 MNHEY, CDR2 SVGAGI. The germline V and J ends were trimmed by 6 bases and 5 bases, with 16 bases remaining between them. CDR3 coding DNA: TGTGCCAGCAGCCAAAGCCCCCTTCCGACTGAAGCTTTCTTT. Translating it yields CASSQSPLPTEAFF.

V is TRBV5-1 and J is TRBJ2-7, with 8 bases that match TRBD1. Germline-derived CDR1 and CDR2 are SGHRS and YFSETQ. V lost 4 bases and J lost 3; bases outside the gene matches: 9. The CDR3 covers 15 residues. The CDR3 sequence is CASSPGQGRIYEQYF. CDR3 nucleotide sequence: TGCGCCAGCAGCCCCGGACAGGGAAGAATCTACGAGCAGTACTTC.